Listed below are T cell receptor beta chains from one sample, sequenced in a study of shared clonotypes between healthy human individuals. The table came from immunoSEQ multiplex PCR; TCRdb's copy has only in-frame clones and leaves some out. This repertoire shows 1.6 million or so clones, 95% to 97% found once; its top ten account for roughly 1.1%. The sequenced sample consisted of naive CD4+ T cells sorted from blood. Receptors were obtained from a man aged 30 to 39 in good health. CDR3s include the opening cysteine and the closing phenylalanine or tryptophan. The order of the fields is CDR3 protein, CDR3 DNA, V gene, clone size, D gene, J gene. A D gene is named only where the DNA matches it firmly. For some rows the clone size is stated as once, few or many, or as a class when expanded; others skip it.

CASSPSMAEQFF TGTGCCAGCTCACCTTCCATGGCTGAGCAGTTCTTC TRBV18 - - TRBJ2-1
CASKEVGLVPEQYF TGTGCCAGCAAGGAAGTGGGACTAGTACCCGAGCAGTACTTC TRBV28 - TRBD2 TRBJ2-7
CASSIDTGGYTF TGCGCCAGCAGCATTGACACCGGTGGCTACACCTTC TRBV5-1 - - TRBJ1-2
CASNRQGSTEAFF TGTGCCAGCAACCGACAGGGGAGCACTGAAGCTTTCTTT TRBV7-2 - TRBD1 TRBJ1-1
CASSLDPGIGNEQFF TGTGCCAGCAGCTTAGATCCCGGCATAGGGAATGAGCAGTTCTTC TRBV11-3 - - TRBJ2-1
CSAPINEQFF TGCAGTGCTCCTATCAATGAGCAGTTCTTC TRBV20-1 few - TRBJ2-1
CASSFASGDSGANVLTF TGCGCCAGCAGCTTCGCTAGCGGGGACTCTGGGGCCAACGTCCTGACTTTC TRBV5-1 - TRBD2 TRBJ2-6
CASSIVGEQFF TGTGCCAGTAGTATAGTTGGGGAGCAGTTCTTC TRBV19 - - TRBJ2-1
CASSLQGVSGEQFF TGTGCCAGCTCACTGCAGGGTGTGTCGGGTGAGCAGTTCTTC TRBV18 - - TRBJ2-1
CASGLFTALAGGPIGYNEQFF TGTGCTAGTGGTTTGTTTACTGCACTAGCGGGAGGGCCGATAGGGTACAATGAGCAGTTCTTC TRBV12-5 - TRBD2 TRBJ2-1
CASSSRPGDGEQYF TGTGCCAGCAGTTCTCGCCCAGGGGACGGCGAGCAGTACTTC TRBV6-1 - - TRBJ2-7